The 5 T cell receptor beta chains given below trace back to one sample, sequenced in a study of regulatory T cells in long-lasting Graves disease. CDR3 regions were amplified by Arm-PCR using iRepertoire HTBI primers to build TCR beta libraries. Using its own MiXCR run on the multiplex PCR reads, TCRdb lists one record per CDR3 protein. Found here are about 400,000 distinct CDR3 sequences, 15% to 20% of them singletons; the top ten hold over 20%. Time point given: newly diagnosed GD, antithyroid drugs for less than 3 months. RNA isolated from PBMCs was used to make the TCR library. The same data also contributed to another study, on T cells in Graves' hyperthyroidism and ophthalmopathy.

The specimen comprised peripheral blood mononuclear cells (PBMCs), sampled at new diagnosis, from a patient treated with antithyroid drugs. The source is a woman aged 18-29 years with Graves disease.

This clonotype was counted many times. The chain has TRBV24-1 and TRBJ2-7; a weak D match, TRBD1 (6 bases). This CDR3 has 13 amino acids. V dropped 4 bases and J dropped 3 bases, with 9 bases sitting between them. Germline V gene lookup returns CDR1 KGHDR and CDR2 SFDVKD. The CDR3 loop is CATSDTGNYEQYF. The CDR3 nucleotides are TGTGCCACCAGTGACACAGGGAACTACGAGCAGTACTTC.

This clonotype was recorded many times. This chain joins TRBV18 and TRBJ2-3; unclear D gene. Germline-derived CDR1 and CDR2 are KGHSH and LQKENI. V was trimmed by 3 bases and J by 8 bases, leaving 9 bases between them. CDR3 length equals 12 residues. The CDR3, as DNA: TGTGCCAGCTCACCCATCTCTGGTACGCAGTATTTT. It codes for CASSPISGTQYF. Full variable domain (outside the CDR3, taken from reference TRBV18 and TRBJ2-3): NAGVMQNPRHLVRRRGQEARLRCSPMKGHSHVYWYRQLPEEGLKFMVYLQKENIIDESGMPKERFSAEFPKEGPSILRIQQVVRGDSAAYFCASSPISGTQYFGPGTRLTVL.

This clonotype occurred a few times. The J gene is TRBJ2-7, the V gene TRBV3-1; D ambiguous. Germline CDR1 and CDR2: LGHDT and YNNKEL (reference sequence). V lost 1 base to trimming and J lost 7 bases, with 20 bases between them. The CDR3 consists of 16 residues. The chain's CDR3 is CASSQGFGRRVREQYF. CDR3 bases: TGTGCCAGCAGCCAAGGTTTCGGACGACGGGTACGAGAGCAGTACTTC.

This clonotype was detected a few times. This rearrangement joins TRBV19 to TRBJ2-1; tentative D call: TRBD2 (5 bases). The V end was cut by 5 bases, the J end by 3 bases, with 8 bases between. The CDR3 loop spans 13 amino acids. CDR1 is LNHDA and CDR2 is SQIVND in the germline V gene (reference sequence). CDR3 sequence reads: CASSFRDYNEQFF. As DNA, the CDR3 is TGTGCCAGTAGTTTCCGGGACTACAATGAGCAGTTCTTC.

The table lists this clonotype with many counts. CDR3 protein: CASSESLSNTEAFF. The CDR3 DNA reads TGTGCCAGCAGTGAATCGCTATCGAACACTGAAGCTTTCTTT. The V call is TRBV6-1, the J call TRBJ1-1; no clear D. Germline lookup yields CDR1 MNHNS and CDR2 SASEGT. The V gene lost 2 bases and the J gene lost 1 base, with 8 bases spanning the gap. This CDR3 is built from 14 residues.